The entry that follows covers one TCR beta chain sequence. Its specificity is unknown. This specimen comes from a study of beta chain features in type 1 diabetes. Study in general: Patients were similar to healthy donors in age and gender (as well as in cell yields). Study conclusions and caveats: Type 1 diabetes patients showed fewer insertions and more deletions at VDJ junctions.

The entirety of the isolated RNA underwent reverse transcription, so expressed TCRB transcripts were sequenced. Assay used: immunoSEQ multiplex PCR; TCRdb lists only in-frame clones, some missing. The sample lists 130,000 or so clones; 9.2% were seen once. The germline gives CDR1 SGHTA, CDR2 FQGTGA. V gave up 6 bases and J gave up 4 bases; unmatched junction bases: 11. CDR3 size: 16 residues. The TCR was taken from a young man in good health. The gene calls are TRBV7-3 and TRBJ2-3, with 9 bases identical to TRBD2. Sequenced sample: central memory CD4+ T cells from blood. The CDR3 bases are TGTGCCAGCAGATTTCTTCTAGCGGGGTCCCCAGATACGCAGTATTTT. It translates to CASRFLLAGSPDTQYF.